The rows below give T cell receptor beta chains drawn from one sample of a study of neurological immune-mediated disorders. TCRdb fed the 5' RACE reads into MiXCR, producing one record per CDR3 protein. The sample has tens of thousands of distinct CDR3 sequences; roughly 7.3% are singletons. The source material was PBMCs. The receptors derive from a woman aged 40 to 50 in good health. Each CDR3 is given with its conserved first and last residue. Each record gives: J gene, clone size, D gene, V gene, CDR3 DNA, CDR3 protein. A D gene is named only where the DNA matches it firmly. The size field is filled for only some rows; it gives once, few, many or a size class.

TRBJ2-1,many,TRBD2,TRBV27,TGTGCCAGCGGGTTGGGGCAGCAGTTTCCCCGGACTAGCGGCAGGGAATACAATGAGCAGTTCTTC,CASGLGQQFPRTSGREYNEQFF
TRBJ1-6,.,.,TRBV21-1,TGTGCCAGCATCTTAACCGGGACCGATAATTCACCCCTCCACTTT,CASILTGTDNSPLHF
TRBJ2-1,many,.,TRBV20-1,TGCAGTGCTAGAGGGGAATGGGGCAATGAGCAGTTCTTC,CSARGEWGNEQFF
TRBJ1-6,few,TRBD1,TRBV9,TGTGCCAGCAGCGCCGGCACAGGGGCAAATTCACCCCTCCACTTT,CASSAGTGANSPLHF
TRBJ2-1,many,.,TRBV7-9,TGTGCCAGCAGCTTTATAACGGGACCCCACAATGAGCAGTTCTTC,CASSFITGPHNEQFF
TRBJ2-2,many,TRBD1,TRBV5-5,TGTGCCAGCAGCTTCCGCGCGGGACAGGGGAAGACCGGGGAGCTGTTTTTT,CASSFRAGQGKTGELFF
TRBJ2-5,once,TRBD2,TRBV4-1,TGCGCCAGCAGCCAAGAAGAGGTCCGGGGGGGAGAGACCCAGTACTTC,CASSQEEVRGGETQYF
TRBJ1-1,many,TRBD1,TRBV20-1,TGCAGTGCTAACAGGGGAGTAGGCACTGAAGCTTTCTTT,CSANRGVGTEAFF
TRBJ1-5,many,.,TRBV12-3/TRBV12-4,TGTGCCAGCAGTTTTAGTCAAAGCAATCAGCCCCAGCATTTT,CASSFSQSNQPQHF
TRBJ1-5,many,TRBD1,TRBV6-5,TGTGCCAGCAGCCGCGACAGGGTAGGTCAGCCCCAGCATTTT,CASSRDRVGQPQHF
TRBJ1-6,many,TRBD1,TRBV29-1,TGCAGCGCCAGGACAGGGCGGTATTCACCCCTCCACTTT,CSARTGRYSPLHF